This T cell receptor beta chain is drawn from a study of T cell changes during pregnancy in multiple sclerosis. Germline V CDR1 and CDR2: LNHDA, SQIVND (reference sequence). The CDR3 is made up of 13 amino acids. V gave up 8 bases and J gave up 5 bases, with 15 bases separating them. Only in-frame clones appear in the TCRdb table, and some are missing; sequencing was by immunoSEQ multiplex PCR. The sample records around 50,000 clones, 87% being singletons. The clonotype originates from a human donor whose cells served as feeder cells for cultures in a pregnancy study. The gene calls are TRBV19 and TRBJ1-2; TRBD1 might be the D (6 bases). Sequencing was done on a sample of peripheral blood from another person, used as feeder cells. CDR3 sequence reads: CASGWGAAYGYTF. In DNA, the CDR3 is TGTGCCAGTGGATGGGGGGCAGCATATGGCTACACCTTC. The entire variable domain, with the rest obtained from reference TRBV19 and TRBJ1-2, is as follows: DGGITQSPKYLFRKEGQNVTLSCEQNLNHDAMYWYRQDPGQGLRLIYYSQIVNDFQKGDIAEGYSVSREKKESFPLTVTSAQKNPTAFYLCASGWGAAYGYTFGSGTRLTVV.